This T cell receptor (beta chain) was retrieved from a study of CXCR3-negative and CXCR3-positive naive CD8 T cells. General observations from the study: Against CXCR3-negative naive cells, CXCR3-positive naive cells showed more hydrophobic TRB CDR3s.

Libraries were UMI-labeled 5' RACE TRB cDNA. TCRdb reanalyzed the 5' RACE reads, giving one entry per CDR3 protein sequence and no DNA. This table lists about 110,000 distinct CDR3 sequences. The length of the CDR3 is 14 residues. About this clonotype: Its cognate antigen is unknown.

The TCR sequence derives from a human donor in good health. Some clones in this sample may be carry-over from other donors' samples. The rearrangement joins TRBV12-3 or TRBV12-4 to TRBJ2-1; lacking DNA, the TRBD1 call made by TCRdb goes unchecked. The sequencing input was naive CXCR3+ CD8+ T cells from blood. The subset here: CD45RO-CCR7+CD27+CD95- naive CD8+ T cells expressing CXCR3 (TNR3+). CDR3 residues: CASSLAQGSYEQFF.